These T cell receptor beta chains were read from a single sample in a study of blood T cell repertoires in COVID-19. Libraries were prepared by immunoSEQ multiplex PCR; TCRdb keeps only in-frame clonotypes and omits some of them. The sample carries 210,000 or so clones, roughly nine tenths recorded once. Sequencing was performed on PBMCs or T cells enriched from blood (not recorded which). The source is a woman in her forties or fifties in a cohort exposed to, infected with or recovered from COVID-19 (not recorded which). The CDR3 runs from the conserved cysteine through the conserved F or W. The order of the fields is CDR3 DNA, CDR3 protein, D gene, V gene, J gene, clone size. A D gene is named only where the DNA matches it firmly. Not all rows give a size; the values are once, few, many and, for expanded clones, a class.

cdr3_nt: TGCGCCAGCAGCCAATGGCCCCCTGGGGCGCGTTCTTTCACTGAAGCTTTCTTT
cdr3_aa: CASSQWPPGARSFTEAFF
d_call: NA
v_call: TRBV4-1
j_call: TRBJ1-1
clone_size: NA

cdr3_nt: TGTGCCAGCTCACCCCTAGCGGGGGGACAGAACACCGGGGAGCTGTTTTTT
cdr3_aa: CASSPLAGGQNTGELFF
d_call: TRBD2
v_call: TRBV18
j_call: TRBJ2-2
clone_size: NA

cdr3_nt: TGTGCCAGCGGAGGGGTCGCGGACCATTCTGAGCAGTTCTTC
cdr3_aa: CASGGVADHSEQFF
d_call: NA
v_call: TRBV6-5
j_call: TRBJ2-1
clone_size: NA

cdr3_nt: TGTGCCAGCAGCCGCGGGACTAGCGGGCTTTCCCCCTTTCGGGAGCAGTTCTTC
cdr3_aa: CASSRGTSGLSPFREQFF
d_call: TRBD2
v_call: TRBV4-2
j_call: TRBJ2-1
clone_size: NA

cdr3_nt: TGTGCCAGCAGTGAAACCAGTCCCTTACAAGGCTACACCTTC
cdr3_aa: CASSETSPLQGYTF
d_call: NA
v_call: TRBV2
j_call: TRBJ1-2
clone_size: once

cdr3_nt: TGTGCCACCAGTGAAGGGGAAAGTCGCGCTTTCTTT
cdr3_aa: CATSEGESRAFF
d_call: NA
v_call: TRBV24-1
j_call: TRBJ1-1
clone_size: NA

cdr3_nt: TGTGCCAGCAGCTTATTGACTGGGAACACTGAAGCTTTCTTT
cdr3_aa: CASSLLTGNTEAFF
d_call: NA
v_call: TRBV7-2
j_call: TRBJ1-1
clone_size: NA

cdr3_nt: TGTGCCAGCAGCCCCAGTCAGGCCAGGAACACTGAAGCTTTCTTT
cdr3_aa: CASSPSQARNTEAFF
d_call: NA
v_call: TRBV9
j_call: TRBJ1-1
clone_size: NA

cdr3_nt: TGTGCCAGCAGCCCTCAGGGTAGTCGCACTGAAGCTTTCTTT
cdr3_aa: CASSPQGSRTEAFF
d_call: NA
v_call: TRBV7-2
j_call: TRBJ1-1
clone_size: NA

cdr3_nt: TGTGCCAGCAGTGTAACTTCTGAAAAACTGTTTTTT
cdr3_aa: CASSVTSEKLFF
d_call: NA
v_call: TRBV25-1
j_call: TRBJ1-4
clone_size: NA